Listed below are T cell receptor beta chains from one sample, sequenced in a study of OX40 agonist ivuxolimab in advanced cancers. Profiling relied on immunoSEQ multiplex PCR, and the TCRdb table lists in-frame clones only, not all of them. The sample has some 65,000 clones, around 87% seen once. The specimen comprised CD4+ or CD8+ T cells sorted from blood, sampled in a trial of the OX40 agonist ivuxolimab. The receptor set was obtained from an adult with an advanced solid tumor such as melanoma, head and neck, liver or kidney cancer. The conserved cysteine and the conserved F or W are not part of the CDR3 here. The order of the fields is CDR3 length, J gene, V gene, CDR3 protein.

CDR3 length: 14
J gene: TRBJ1-2
V gene: TRBV12-5
CDR3 protein: ASGLVDGLANYGYT

CDR3 length: 11
J gene: TRBJ1-3
V gene: TRBV19
CDR3 protein: ARQGAPGNTIY

CDR3 length: 11
J gene: TRBJ1-6
V gene: TRBV19
CDR3 protein: ASSIGGGSPLH

CDR3 length: 14
J gene: TRBJ2-5
V gene: TRBV6-1
CDR3 protein: ASSESRLAGQETQY

CDR3 length: 15
J gene: TRBJ1-3
V gene: TRBV7-6
CDR3 protein: ASSLAGSPLSGNTIY

CDR3 length: 13
J gene: TRBJ1-1
V gene: TRBV5-5
CDR3 protein: ASSQGTGTGTEAF

CDR3 length: 13
J gene: TRBJ1-3
V gene: TRBV13
CDR3 protein: ASSQQVNSGNTIY

CDR3 length: 14
J gene: TRBJ2-7
V gene: TRBV27
CDR3 protein: ASIASGGALVYEQY

CDR3 length: 12
J gene: TRBJ2-7
V gene: TRBV5-4
CDR3 protein: ASSFSGGAYEQY

CDR3 length: 16
J gene: TRBJ1-1
V gene: TRBV14
CDR3 protein: ASSQDLAPAGMDTEAF

CDR3 length: 14
J gene: TRBJ2-3
V gene: TRBV18
CDR3 protein: ASSPNLGTAQDTQY